Presented here are 9 T cell receptor beta chains from one specimen sequenced in a study of T cell responses to AZD1222 COVID-19 vaccine (dated by TCRdb to the early 2020s). Library construction relied on the immunoSEQ multiplex PCR assay. TCRdb stores this immuneACCESS table with in-frame sequences only. Part of the clones is absent; in the studies checked, under half of the shortfall reflects unresolved V genes, and no reason is known for the rest. In this sample the table shows just over 70,000 clones, less than 85% of which occur a single time. Together, the top ten hold around 21% of the sample. The time point label here, explained by the study, means: baseline before first vaccination. The input for sequencing was peripheral blood, taken on day 0 of AZD1222 vaccination. These TCRs come from an adult in good health.

This chain uses TRBV7-9 with TRBJ1-3; D call uncertain. The CDR3 covers 15 residues. With 6 bases removed from V and 6 bases from J, the gap between germline ends came to 18 bases. Germline assignment: CDR1 SEHNR and CDR2 FQNEAQ (reference sequence). CDR3 DNA: TGTGCCAGCAGACCTCGGTCCACTTGGGAAAACACCATATATTTT. Protein sequence: CASRPRSTWENTIYF.

The rearrangement joins TRBV7-2 to TRBJ1-6; D call uncertain. The V and J ends lost 2 bases and 0 bases respectively, with 5 bases between them. CDR1 is SGHTA, CDR2 FQGNSA, per germline. The CDR3 is made up of 15 amino acids. CDR3 coding DNA: TGTGCCAGCAGCTTAATGAGCTCCTATAATTCACCCCTCCACTTT. It translates to CASSLMSSYNSPLHF.

In nucleotides, the CDR3 is TGCGCCAGCAGCTTGAGGACAGGGCGGGAGACCCAGTACTTC. Amino acids: CASSLRTGRETQYF. V and J are TRBV5-1 and TRBJ2-5; 8 bases map to TRBD1. Germline-derived CDR1 and CDR2 are SGHRS and YFSETQ. This CDR3 comprises 14 residues. Losses at the gene ends were 1 base for V and 5 bases for J; bases not matched to a gene: 4.

The chain combines TRBV14 with TRBJ2-7; TRBD2 aligns across 7 bases. Germline loops: CDR1 SGHDN, CDR2 FVKESK. This CDR3 comprises 17 residues. J lost 0 bases, V lost 1 base, and 9 bases had no gene match. Here the CDR3 reads CASSQVASGLFSYEQYF. CDR3 nucleotides: TGTGCCAGCAGCCAAGTGGCTAGCGGCCTTTTCTCCTACGAGCAGTACTTC.

A note on this clone: The junction does not match germline at one end; this may be a read error. This rearrangement joins TRBV7-7 to TRBJ1-4; TRBD1 is a possible D gene (5 bases). Per the germline V gene, CDR1 is SSHAT and CDR2 is FNYEAQ (reference sequence). This CDR3 has 14 amino acids. As DNA, the CDR3 is TGTGCTAGCAGTCCGGGCGGCCCCGGCCAGGGACTGTTTTTT. This translates into CASSPGGPGQGLFF.

This chain joins TRBV5-1 and TRBJ2-1; 13 bases map to TRBD2. V dropped 4 bases and J dropped 8; count of bases not matched to a gene: 6. The CDR3 is made up of 15 amino acids. Germline V CDR1 and CDR2: SGHRS, YFSETQ. CDR3 bases: TGCGCCAGCAGCACAACTAGCGGGAGGGCCTATGAGCAGTTCTTC. It encodes CASSTTSGRAYEQFF. Variable domain in full (rest from reference TRBV5-1 and TRBJ2-1): KAGVTQTPRYLIKTRGQQVTLSCSPISGHRSVSWYQQTPGQGLQFLFEYFSETQRNKGNFPGRFSGRQFSNSRSEMNVSTLELGDSALYLCASSTTSGRAYEQFFGPGTRLTVL.

The chain employs TRBV14 and TRBJ2-2; no firm D call. Germline V gene lookup returns CDR1 SGHDN and CDR2 FVKESK. CDR3 size: 15 residues. V was cut by 5 bases and J by 7 bases, with 17 bases left in between. The CDR3 region is CASSKRIRSSGELFF. The CDR3 bases are TGTGCCAGCAGCAAACGGATCCGGTCGAGCGGGGAGCTGTTTTTT.

The chain joins TRBV5-1 to TRBJ1-1, with a possible D match to TRBD1 (6 bases). Germline loops: CDR1 SGHRS, CDR2 YFSETQ. The CDR3 runs 13 residues. V dropped 5 bases and J dropped 2 bases, with 10 bases sitting between them. The CDR3 here is CASRRGDNTEAFF. The CDR3 DNA is TGCGCCAGCAGGAGGGGGGATAACACTGAAGCTTTCTTT.

This clone showed up just a few times. The V and J genes are TRBV2 and TRBJ2-2, with 8 bases fitting TRBD2. Trimming removed 5 bases from V and 1 base from J; junction bases left unmatched: 6. Germline V CDR1 and CDR2: SNHLY, FYNNEI. This CDR3 is built from 16 residues. The CDR3 loop reads CASSLLAVKNTGELFF. As DNA, the CDR3 is TGTGCCAGCAGTCTACTAGCGGTGAAGAACACCGGGGAGCTGTTTTTT.